Below, one T cell receptor (beta chain) is given with its context. The clone's antigen remains unknown. Base qualities are not provided; no much larger clone lies one nucleotide away. Inclusive of the bounding cysteine and phenylalanine, the CDR3 is 16 residues long. Only the CDR3 DNA stays, 48 bases, in frame from base 1. In the germline V gene, CDR1 corresponds to SGHVS and CDR2 to FQNEAQ. Trimmed from V: 5 bases; trimmed from J: 0 bases; junction bases lacking a gene match: 8. This specimen belongs to a study of T cell responses to AZD1222 COVID-19 vaccine (TCRdb year 2021). A note on the overall study: TCR sequencing was performed for roughly 240 trial participants, of whom some 200 were given two doses of AZD1222 and around 25 were given two doses of MenACWY control vaccine. Trial participants were enrolled by age into 18-55, 56-69 and 70-plus year subgroups, with around 150, 28 and 57 TCR-sequenced participants respectively. Overall study results and their limits: The 56-69-year group was small, and its depth increase did not reach significance, likely because of low power. After two AZD1222 doses, both the breadth and the depth of spike-specific TCRs were significantly higher than at day 0 and than in MenACWY recipients. The whole spike protein was spanned by vaccine-associated CD4 TCRs, and dominant responses were seen in regions 160-218 and 743-854. Conclusions about previously exposed vaccinees are limited, since just five to seven AZD1222 recipients were seropositive for SARS-CoV-2 at baseline. Participants were mostly white British, with more females than males. The authors suggested clonal diversity may have been underestimated. Because no day 14 peak-response samples were available, repertoires were characterized only after the peak T cell response. Reportedly, close to half of the unique spike-specific TCRs recognized epitopes lying outside the regions that are mutated in the B.1.351 and B.1.1.7 variants.

Interpreted using the paper, the time point label stands for: about 28 days (+/-7) after the second vaccine dose. AZD1222 recipients whose second dose came at about 4 weeks and those whose second dose came at about 12 weeks were combined into one group, since spike-specific TCR depth and breadth did not differ between the two schedules. The vaccinee samples were drawn from two UK trials, COV001 and COV002, one of which was a single-blind randomized controlled phase 2/3 trial testing AZD1222 (ChAdOx1 nCoV-19) in healthy adults. For TCRbeta chain sequencing, PBMC samples were collected from trial participants at day 0 and at day 28 after the second dose. The CDR3 regions of human TCRbeta chains were analyzed by immunosequencing. As for the authors' bioinformatics: TCRs in the repertoires were compared against a reference library of SARS-CoV-2-specific TCRs that had been generated with the MIRA antigen-specificity platform. Breadth was defined as the fraction of unique TCRs that were SARS-CoV-2-associated, and depth was defined as the fraction of total T cells that were SARS-CoV-2-associated. Using the MIRA data, each spike-specific TCR was assigned both to the spike region to which the TCR was reactive and to a CD4 or CD8 class. Log10-transformed breadth and depth values were compared by one-way ANOVA with Sidak's multiple comparisons tests. Imported from immuneACCESS, the table was reduced by TCRdb to in-frame sequences with V and J called. These copies leave out some clones; in studies compared against another copy, an unresolved V gene accounts for under half, and the cause of the remainder is not known. D and trimming come from the DNA, and the V and J calls and clone size come from that table. This sample gives about 130,000 clones in total; approximately 91% of them show up just once. 5% to 6% of the sample rests with the top ten.

The TCR sequence derives from an adult who received the AZD1222 COVID-19 vaccine. The rearrangement combines TRBV7-8 with TRBJ1-2, with 8 central nucleotides matching TRBD1. This sample comprised peripheral blood, obtained 28 days after the second AZD1222 dose. The CDR3 protein is CASSQGGQASNYGYTF. At the DNA level, the sequence is TGTGCCAGCAGCCAAGGGGGACAGGCCTCTAACTATGGCTACACCTTC.